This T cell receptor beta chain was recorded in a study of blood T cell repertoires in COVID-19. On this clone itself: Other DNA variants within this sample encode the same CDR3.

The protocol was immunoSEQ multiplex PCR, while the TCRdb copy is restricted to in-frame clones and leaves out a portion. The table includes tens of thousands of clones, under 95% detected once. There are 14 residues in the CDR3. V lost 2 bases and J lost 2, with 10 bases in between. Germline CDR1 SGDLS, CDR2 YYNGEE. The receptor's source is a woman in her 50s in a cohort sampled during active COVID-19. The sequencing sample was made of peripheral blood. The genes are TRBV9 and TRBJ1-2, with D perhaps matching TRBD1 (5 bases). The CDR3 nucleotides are TGTGCCAGCAGCGTTGGGCAGGGCAACTATGGCTACACCTTC. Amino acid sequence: CASSVGQGNYGYTF.